This is a list of T cell receptor beta chains from one sample in a study of identical twins. TCRdb re-derived calls from the 5' RACE reads in MiXCR, one entry per CDR3 protein. The repertoire includes roughly 720,000 distinct CDR3 sequences, 18% of them detected once, and 13% sits in the top ten. This sample also belongs to another study, concerning T cells expressing NK-cell markers.

Sequenced: PBMCs. The origin of the receptors is a woman aged 18 to 35 in good health. Both conserved end residues are part of each CDR3. The D gene is left open where the match is weak. The listing skips clone size in some rows; elsewhere it reads once, few, many or a size class.

TRBV9	TRBD1	TRBJ2-2	-	CASRPTGGYTGELFF	TGTGCCAGCAGACCGACAGGGGGCTATACCGGGGAGCTGTTTTTT
TRBV7-9	-	TRBJ2-7	-	CASSLEYAGEQYF	TGTGCCAGCAGCTTAGAATATGCGGGCGAGCAGTACTTC
TRBV6-5	-	TRBJ1-4	few	CASSWGRDSEKLFF	TGTGCCAGCAGTTGGGGCAGGGACTCTGAAAAACTGTTTTTT
TRBV6-5	TRBD1	TRBJ2-1	-	CASSYSTGGGSYNEQFF	TGTGCCAGCAGTTACTCGACAGGGGGCGGCTCCTACAATGAGCAGTTCTTC
TRBV7-9	-	TRBJ2-1	few	CASRKLSEGNEQFF	TGTGCCAGCAGGAAACTTTCGGAGGGCAATGAGCAGTTCTTC
TRBV3-1	TRBD2	TRBJ2-2	-	CASSQGLAYTGELFF	TGTGCCAGCAGCCAGGGACTAGCGTACACCGGGGAGCTGTTTTTT
TRBV3-1	-	TRBJ1-1	-	CASSHSAWGEAFF	TGTGCCAGCAGCCACTCGGCGTGGGGGGAAGCTTTCTTT
TRBV3-1	TRBD2	TRBJ2-3	few	CASSQEGLAETDTQYF	TGTGCCAGCAGCCAAGAAGGGCTAGCGGAGACAGATACGCAGTATTTT
TRBV20-1	-	TRBJ2-1	-	CSASGAGEQFF	TGCAGTGCCTCAGGGGCCGGTGAGCAGTTCTTC
TRBV18	-	TRBJ2-7	-	CASSPPNQLSYEQYF	TGTGCCAGCTCACCACCTAATCAGCTGTCCTACGAGCAGTACTTC
TRBV5-1	TRBD1	TRBJ2-7	few	CASSLRTGNLGEQYF	TGCGCCAGCAGCTTGAGGACAGGGAATTTGGGGGAGCAGTACTTC
TRBV20-1	TRBD2	TRBJ2-1	many	CSAGLAGGPRANEQFF	TGCAGTGCCGGACTAGCGGGGGGGCCCCGGGCGAATGAGCAGTTCTTC
TRBV6-1	-	TRBJ2-3	-	CASSSLDPRTDTQYF	TGTGCCAGCAGCTCCCTCGACCCGCGCACAGATACGCAGTATTTT